These 9 T cell receptor beta chains originate from one sample sequenced in a study of CD8+ T cells in alopecia areata. Investigators isolated RNA and reverse transcribed it into cDNA to act as the sequencing template. Some clones are missing from TCRdb's copy, which holds only in-frame ones; the method was immunoSEQ multiplex PCR. The top ten clones hold around 2.8% of a sample with roughly 210,000 clones, roughly 40% of them seen once. Sample treatment: oral pan-JAK inhibitor, 5-10 mg twice daily. The source was CD4+ T cells sorted from blood, collected between weeks 36 and 40, from a patient treated with tofacitinib. The source of these receptors is a human donor with alopecia areata.

The V call is TRBV7-9, the J call TRBJ2-1; 8 bases map to TRBD1. V trimming: 5 bases; J trimming: 0 bases; junction bases outside the gene matches: 6. The CDR3 totals 16 residues. Per the germline V gene, CDR1 is SEHNR and CDR2 is FQNEAQ (reference sequence). The CDR3: CASSPITGGSYNEQFF. Written as DNA, the CDR3 is TGTGCCAGCAGCCCAATCACAGGGGGCTCCTACAATGAGCAGTTCTTC.

This clone showed up just a few times. V usage is TRBV7-3 and J usage is TRBJ2-1; D tentatively fits TRBD1 or TRBD2 (5 bases each). The CDR3 totals 15 residues. Looked up from germline, CDR1 is SGHTA and CDR2 is FQGTGA. Trimming took 5 bases from V and 0 from J, leaving 11 bases between them. The CDR3 DNA reads TGTGCCAGCAGCAAAAGGGACGGCTCCTACAATGAGCAGTTCTTC. It specifies CASSKRDGSYNEQFF.

V is TRBV28 and J is TRBJ2-7, with a possible D match to TRBD1 (6 bases). The CDR3 covers 15 residues. In germline, CDR1 is MDHEN, CDR2 SYDVKM. V was pared by 7 bases and J by 0 bases, with 16 bases between. CDR3 bases: TGTGCCAGCACATACATGGGGGCGAGCTCCTACGAGCAGTACTTC. Encoded protein: CASTYMGASSYEQYF.

This clone has just a few counts. The rearrangement uses TRBV7-9 and TRBJ2-7; D not certain. Deletions cut 5 bases from V and 3 bases from J, with 20 bases between. From germline, CDR1 is SEHNR and CDR2 FQNEAQ (reference sequence). The CDR3 covers 16 residues. The CDR3 nucleotides read TGTGCCAGCAGCGCCGTCCGCTACCCCGACCTCTACGAGCAGTACTTC. This translates into CASSAVRYPDLYEQYF. Filled out from reference TRBV7-9 and TRBJ2-7, the complete variable domain reads DTGVSQNPRHKITKRGQNVTFRCDPISEHNRLYWYRQTLGQGPEFLTYFQNEAQLEKSRLLSDRFSAERPKGSFSTLEIQRTEQGDSAMYLCASSAVRYPDLYEQYFGPGTRLTVT.

There are a few counts of this clone. The chain employs TRBV21-1 and TRBJ2-7; the DNA was not used to check the table's D call, TRBD1. TRBV21-1 is reported as a pseudogene. This CDR3 is built from 13 residues. The CDR3 is CASSTNPQGPEYF. CDR3 nucleotides: TGTGCCAGCAGCACCAACCCACAGGGGCCGGAGTACTTC.

This clone was observed a few times. The CDR3 spells CASSPPGPRSGNTIYF. CDR3 nucleotides: TGTGCCAGCAGCCCGCCGGGACCGCGGTCTGGAAACACCATATATTTT. The chain is built from TRBV7-8 and TRBJ1-3, with a weak D call TRBD1 (5 bases). The V and J ends lost 5 bases and 1 base respectively, with 15 bases between them. The CDR3 is 16 amino acids. CDR1 SGHVS and CDR2 FQNEAQ come from the germline V gene.

The chain uses TRBV15 and TRBJ2-7; D possibly corresponds to TRBD1 (6 bases). This CDR3 has 12 amino acids. Germline CDR1 LNHNV, CDR2 YYDKDF (reference sequence). The germline V and J ends were trimmed by 3 bases and 5 bases, with 8 bases remaining between them. Written as DNA, the CDR3 is TGTGCCACCAGCAGGACAGGAAACGAGCAGTACTTC. Translation gives CATSRTGNEQYF.

This clone was seen a handful of times. The chain recombines TRBV10-2 with TRBJ1-2; maybe TRBD1 (5 bases). This CDR3 region has 13 residues. V gave up 2 bases and J gave up 3 bases, with 7 bases separating them. The germline V gene encodes CDR1 WSHSY and CDR2 SAAADI. The DNA of the CDR3 is TGCGCCAGCAGTGAGAGGGGCGACTATGGCTACACCTTC. Translated, it gives CASSERGDYGYTF.

V is TRBV4-1 and J is TRBJ1-1; 9 nucleotides align to TRBD1. The V and J ends lost 4 bases and 4 bases, in that order; junction bases with no gene match: 7. The CDR3 length is 15 residues. Per the germline V gene, CDR1 is MGHRA and CDR2 is YSYEKL. This CDR3 is CASSPSGQGTTEAFF. For the CDR3, the DNA is TGCGCCAGCAGCCCCTCGGGACAGGGCACCACTGAAGCTTTCTTT.